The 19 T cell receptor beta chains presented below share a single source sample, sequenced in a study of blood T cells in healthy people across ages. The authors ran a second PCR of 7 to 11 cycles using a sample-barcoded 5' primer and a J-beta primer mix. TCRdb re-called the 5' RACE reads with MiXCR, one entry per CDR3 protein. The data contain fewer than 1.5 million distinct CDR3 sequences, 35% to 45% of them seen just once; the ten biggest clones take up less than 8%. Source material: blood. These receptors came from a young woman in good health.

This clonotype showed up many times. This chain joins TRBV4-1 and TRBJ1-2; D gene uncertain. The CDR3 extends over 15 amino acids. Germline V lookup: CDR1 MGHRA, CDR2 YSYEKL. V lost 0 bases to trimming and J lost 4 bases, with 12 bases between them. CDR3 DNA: TGCGCCAGCAGCCAAGATGGGGTCGACCCCTATGGCTACACCTTC. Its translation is CASSQDGVDPYGYTF.

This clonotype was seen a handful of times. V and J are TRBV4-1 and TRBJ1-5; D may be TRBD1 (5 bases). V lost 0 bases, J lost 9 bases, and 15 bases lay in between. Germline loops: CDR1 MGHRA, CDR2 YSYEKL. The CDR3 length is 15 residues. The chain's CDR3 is CASSQEGPRNGPQHF. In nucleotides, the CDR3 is TGCGCCAGCAGCCAAGAGGGACCGAGGAATGGGCCCCAGCATTTT.

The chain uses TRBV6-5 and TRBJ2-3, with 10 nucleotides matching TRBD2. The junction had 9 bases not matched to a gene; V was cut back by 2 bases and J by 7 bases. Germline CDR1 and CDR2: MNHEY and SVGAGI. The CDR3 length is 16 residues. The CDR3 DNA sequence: TGTGCCAGCAGTTACCCTAAAGCGGGAGGGCCTAATACGCAGTATTTT. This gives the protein CASSYPKAGGPNTQYF.

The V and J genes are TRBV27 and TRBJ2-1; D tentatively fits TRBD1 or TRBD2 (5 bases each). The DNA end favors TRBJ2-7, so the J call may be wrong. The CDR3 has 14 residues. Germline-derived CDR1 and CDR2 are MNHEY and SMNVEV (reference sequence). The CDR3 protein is CASSLKRLGDEQYF. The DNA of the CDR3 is TGTGCCAGCAGTTTAAAGAGGTTGGGGGATGAGCAGTACTTC.

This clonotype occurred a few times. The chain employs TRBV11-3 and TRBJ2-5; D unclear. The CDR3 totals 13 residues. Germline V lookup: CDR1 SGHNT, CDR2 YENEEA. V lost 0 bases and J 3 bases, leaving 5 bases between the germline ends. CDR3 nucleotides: TGTGCCAGCAGCTTAGATTCAAAAGAGACCCAGTACTTC. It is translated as CASSLDSKETQYF.

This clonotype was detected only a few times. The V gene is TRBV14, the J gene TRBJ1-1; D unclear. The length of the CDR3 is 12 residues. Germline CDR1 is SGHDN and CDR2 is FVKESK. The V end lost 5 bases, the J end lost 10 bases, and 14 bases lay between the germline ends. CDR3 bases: TGTGCCAGCAGCTCAGACTCCGCAGGAGCTTTCTTT. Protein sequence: CASSSDSAGAFF.

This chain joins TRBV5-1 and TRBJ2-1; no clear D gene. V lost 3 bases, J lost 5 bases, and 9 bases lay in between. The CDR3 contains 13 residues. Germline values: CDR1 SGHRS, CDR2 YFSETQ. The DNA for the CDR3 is TGCGCCAGCAGCTCGCAGATAGACAATGAGCAGTTCTTC. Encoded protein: CASSSQIDNEQFF. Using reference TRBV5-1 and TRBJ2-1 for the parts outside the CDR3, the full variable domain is KAGVTQTPRYLIKTRGQQVTLSCSPISGHRSVSWYQQTPGQGLQFLFEYFSETQRNKGNFPGRFSGRQFSNSRSEMNVSTLELGDSALYLCASSSQIDNEQFFGPGTRLTVL.

The CDR3 bases are TGTGCCAGCAGCCCCTCCGGGACACTGAGTGTGTTCTTC. Amino acids: CASSPSGTLSVFF. This sequence joins TRBV7-2 and TRBJ2-1; D may be TRBD1 (6 bases). Germline V gene lookup returns CDR1 SGHTA and CDR2 FQGNSA. The V end lost 5 bases, the J end lost 15 bases, and 20 bases lay between the germline ends. This CDR3 contains 13 residues.

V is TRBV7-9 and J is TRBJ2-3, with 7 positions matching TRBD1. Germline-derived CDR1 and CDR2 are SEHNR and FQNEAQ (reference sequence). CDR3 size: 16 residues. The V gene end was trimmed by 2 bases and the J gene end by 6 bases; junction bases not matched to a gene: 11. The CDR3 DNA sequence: TGTGCCAGCAGCTTACGACAGGGCGTAATGGGGGATACGCAGTATTTT. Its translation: CASSLRQGVMGDTQYF.

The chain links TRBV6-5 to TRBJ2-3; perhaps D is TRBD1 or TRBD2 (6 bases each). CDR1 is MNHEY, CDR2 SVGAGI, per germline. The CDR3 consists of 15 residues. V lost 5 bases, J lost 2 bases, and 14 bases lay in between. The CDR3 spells CASSRPGGTTDTQYF. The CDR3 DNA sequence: TGTGCCAGCAGTCGCCCCGGGGGCACCACAGATACGCAGTATTTT.

CDR3 DNA sequence: TGCGCCAGCAGCTTGGGCCGCGGGAGGGCCGTCAACGAGCAGTACTTC. It is translated as CASSLGRGRAVNEQYF. The chain carries TRBV5-1 and TRBJ2-7, with 9 bases matching TRBD2. The V segment lost 0 bases and the J segment 5 bases; nucleotides outside the gene matches: 9. CDR1 is SGHRS and CDR2 is YFSETQ in the germline V gene. The CDR3 spans 16 residues. Full variable domain (rest looked up from reference TRBV5-1 and TRBJ2-7): KAGVTQTPRYLIKTRGQQVTLSCSPISGHRSVSWYQQTPGQGLQFLFEYFSETQRNKGNFPGRFSGRQFSNSRSEMNVSTLELGDSALYLCASSLGRGRAVNEQYFGPGTRLTVT.

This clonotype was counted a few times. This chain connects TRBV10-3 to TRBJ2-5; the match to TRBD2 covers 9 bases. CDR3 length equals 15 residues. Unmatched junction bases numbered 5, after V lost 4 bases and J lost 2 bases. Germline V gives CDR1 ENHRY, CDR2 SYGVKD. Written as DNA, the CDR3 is TGTGCCATCAGTGGAGTAGCGGGAGCGCAAGAGACCCAGTACTTC. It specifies CAISGVAGAQETQYF.

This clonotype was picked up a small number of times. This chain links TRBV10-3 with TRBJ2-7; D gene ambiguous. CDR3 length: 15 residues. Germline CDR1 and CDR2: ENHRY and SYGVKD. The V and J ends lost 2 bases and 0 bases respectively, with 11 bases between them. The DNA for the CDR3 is TGTGCCATCAGTGAGGAAGTCCATAACTCCTACGAGCAGTACTTC. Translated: CAISEEVHNSYEQYF.

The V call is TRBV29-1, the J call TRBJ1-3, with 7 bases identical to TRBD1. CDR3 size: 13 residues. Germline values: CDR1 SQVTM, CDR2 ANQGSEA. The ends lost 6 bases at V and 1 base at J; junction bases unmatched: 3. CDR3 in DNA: TGCAGCGTAAGGGGGCCTTCTGGAAACACCATATATTTT. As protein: CSVRGPSGNTIYF.

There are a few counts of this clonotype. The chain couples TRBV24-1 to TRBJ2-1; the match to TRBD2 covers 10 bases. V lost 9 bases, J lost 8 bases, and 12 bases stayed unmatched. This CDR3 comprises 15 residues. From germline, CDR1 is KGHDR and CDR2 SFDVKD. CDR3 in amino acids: CATQKAGGPLDEQFF. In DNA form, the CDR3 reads TGTGCCACCCAAAAAGCGGGAGGGCCTCTTGATGAGCAGTTCTTC.

CDR3 nucleotides: TGCGCCAGCAGCTTGGCCGTAGGACAGGGGGCGGAAGGCTACACCTTC. Encoded protein: CASSLAVGQGAEGYTF. The V call is TRBV5-1, the J call TRBJ1-2, with 11 bases matching TRBD1. The germline gives CDR1 SGHRS, CDR2 YFSETQ. The CDR3 runs to 16 residues. V lost 0 bases and J lost 8; bases outside the gene matches: 9.

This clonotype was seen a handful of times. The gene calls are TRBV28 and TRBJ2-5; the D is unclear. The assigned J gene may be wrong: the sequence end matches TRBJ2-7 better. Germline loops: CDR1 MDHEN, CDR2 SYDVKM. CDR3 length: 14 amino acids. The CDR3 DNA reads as TGTGCCAGCAGCGCGGCGAACAGTTTCGACGAGCAGTACTTC. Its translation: CASSAANSFDEQYF.

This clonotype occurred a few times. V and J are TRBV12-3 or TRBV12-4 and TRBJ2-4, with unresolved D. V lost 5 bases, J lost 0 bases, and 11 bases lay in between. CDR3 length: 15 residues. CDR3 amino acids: CASSLRTVAKNIQYF. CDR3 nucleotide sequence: TGTGCCAGCAGTCTCAGGACCGTAGCCAAAAACATTCAGTACTTC.

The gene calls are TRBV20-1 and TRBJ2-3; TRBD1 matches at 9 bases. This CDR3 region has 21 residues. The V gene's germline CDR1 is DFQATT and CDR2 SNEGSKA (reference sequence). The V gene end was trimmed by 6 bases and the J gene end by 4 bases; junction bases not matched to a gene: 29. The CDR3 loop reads CSARPRYRGLREDLLADTQYF. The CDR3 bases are TGCAGTGCCCGCCCAAGATACAGGGGGCTGAGGGAGGACCTCCTAGCAGATACGCAGTATTTT.